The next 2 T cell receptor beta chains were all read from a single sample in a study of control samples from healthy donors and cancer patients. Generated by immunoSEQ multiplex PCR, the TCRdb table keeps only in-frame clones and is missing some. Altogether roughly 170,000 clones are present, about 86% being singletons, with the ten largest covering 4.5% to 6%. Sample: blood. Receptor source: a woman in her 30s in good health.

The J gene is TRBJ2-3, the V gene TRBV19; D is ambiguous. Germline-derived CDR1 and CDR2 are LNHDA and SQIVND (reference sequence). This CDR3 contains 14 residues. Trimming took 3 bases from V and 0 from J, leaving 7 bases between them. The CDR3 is CASSISASTDTQYF. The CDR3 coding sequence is TGTGCCAGTAGTATTTCTGCTAGCACAGATACGCAGTATTTT.

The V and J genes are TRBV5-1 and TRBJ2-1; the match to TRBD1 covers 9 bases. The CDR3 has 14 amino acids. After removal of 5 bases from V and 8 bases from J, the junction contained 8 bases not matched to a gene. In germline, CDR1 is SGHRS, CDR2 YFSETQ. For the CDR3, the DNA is TGCGCCAGCAGAAGAGAACAGGGGGCCGATGAGCAGTTCTTC. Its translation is CASRREQGADEQFF. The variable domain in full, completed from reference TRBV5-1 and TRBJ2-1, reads KAGVTQTPRYLIKTRGQQVTLSCSPISGHRSVSWYQQTPGQGLQFLFEYFSETQRNKGNFPGRFSGRQFSNSRSEMNVSTLELGDSALYLCASRREQGADEQFFGPGTRLTVL.